This T cell receptor (beta chain) was found in a study of CD8+ T cells in alopecia areata. General study points: Sequencing of scalp samples also captures resident alphabeta T cells of normal skin. An increase in clonality over normal scalp was evident in lesional scalp, especially alopecia totalis/universalis.

Sorting of PBMCs yielded the CD4+ and CD8+ T cells. This clone was seen a few times. Its antigen is as yet unknown. Extracted from the samples, RNA was reverse transcribed into cDNA to serve as the sequencing template. Data came from immunoSEQ multiplex PCR; TCRdb stores just in-frame clones and leaves some out. The data contain 150,000 to 200,000 clones, around 54% of them singletons. The sample comprised CD4+ T cells sorted from blood. The TCR comes from a human donor in good health.

The CDR3 loop is CASSLRPTTRLAGSNQETQYF. Here the CDR3 DNA reads TGCGCCAGCAGCTTGCGTCCGACAACGAGACTAGCGGGATCCAACCAAGAGACCCAGTACTTC. The V gene is TRBV5-1, the J gene TRBJ2-5; 11 bases line up with TRBD2. The V and J ends lost 1 base and 0 bases, in that order; junction bases with no gene match: 17. The CDR3 runs 21 residues. Germline V CDR1 and CDR2: SGHRS, YFSETQ.